This note documents a single TCR beta chain sequence. This entry is derived from a study of human T cells and chemical hapten exposure. MiXCR, run by TCRdb on the RACE reads, gives a single entry per CDR3 protein. The sample has about 82,000 distinct CDR3 sequences, about an eighth seen once. The CDR3 loop spans 11 amino acids. Germline V lookup: CDR1 MDHEN, CDR2 SYDVKM. V lost 6 bases, J lost 4 bases, and 7 bases lay in between. Described time point: patch test 3, about 24 weeks after DPC sensitization. The treatment was: therapeutic diphenylcyclopropenone sensitization with weekly scalp DPC. Source: whole blood, taken in connection with sensitization to the hapten diphenylcyclopropenone (DPC). The chain joins TRBV28 to TRBJ2-7; D is uncertain. This sequence originates from a woman aged 45-65 years with alopecia areata. Some clones in this sample may be carry-over from other donors' samples. The DNA of the CDR3 is TGTGCCAGCAGGCAATGGTACGAGCAGTACTTC. Protein sequence: CASRQWYEQYF.